The 24 T cell receptor beta chains listed next were all sequenced from one sample in a study of T cells in Graves' hyperthyroidism and ophthalmopathy. Amplification of TCR beta CDR3 regions was performed using RNA transcripts as template. TCR CDR3 underwent first-round RT-PCR with the HTBI primer set. TCRdb ran MiXCR on the multiplex PCR reads and lists one entry per CDR3 protein. Of about 710,000 distinct CDR3 sequences in the sample, less than 20% were seen once. Sequencing was done on a sample of blood. The origin of the receptors is a man between 18 and 35 years old with Graves' hyperthyroidism.

This clonotype has ten or more counts. The chain carries TRBV20-1 and TRBJ2-7, with a weak D call TRBD1 (6 bases). The CDR3 is 15 amino acids. V was pared by 3 bases and J by 3 bases, with 18 bases between. From germline, CDR1 is DFQATT and CDR2 SNEGSKA (reference sequence). The DNA for the CDR3 is TGCAGTGCTAGGGGAGACAGGCTGGATGGCTACGAGCAGTACTTC. Amino acid sequence: CSARGDRLDGYEQYF.

Details on this clonotype: A much larger clonotype is one base distant, so this may be a read error. The V call is TRBV19, the J call TRBJ2-7, with unresolved D. The V gene's germline CDR1 is LNHDA and CDR2 SQIVND (reference sequence). The CDR3 is 16 amino acids. The CDR3, as DNA: TGTGCCAGTAGTCTCTCTTTAGTCCCCGAAACCTACAAGCAGTACTTC. Translated: CASSLSLVPETYKQYF.

In its sample, this clonotype was seen many times. The chain joins TRBV28 to TRBJ1-1; 10 bases are a match to TRBD1. The trim removed 6 bases at V and 5 bases at J, leaving 6 bases unmatched. The germline V gene has CDR1 MDHEN and CDR2 SYDVKM. The CDR3 totals 14 residues. Written as DNA, the CDR3 is TGTGCCAGCAGCTCGCCGGGACAGGGGACTGAAGCTTTCTTT. Translating gives CASSSPGQGTEAFF.

This clonotype was observed many times. The chain is built from TRBV29-1 and TRBJ2-5; a possible D gene is TRBD1 (5 bases). The CDR3 runs 15 residues. Germline assignment: CDR1 SQVTM and CDR2 ANQGSEA. Trimming cost V 7 bases and J 3 bases, with 21 bases left between them. The CDR3 is CSATRQFRPEETQYF. The DNA of the CDR3 is TGCAGCGCCACGAGACAGTTCAGGCCCGAAGAGACCCAGTACTTC.

The chain uses TRBV7-2 and TRBJ2-1; 12 nucleotides line up with TRBD2. The CDR3 extends over 16 amino acids. J was trimmed by 6 bases and V by 5 bases; bases with no gene match: 8. CDR1 and CDR2 from the germline V gene are SGHTA and FQGNSA. The CDR3 DNA is TGTGCCAGCAGCGCCACTCTAGCGGGAGGGTTCAATGAGCAGTTCTTC. Its protein product is CASSATLAGGFNEQFF.

Ten or more counts support this clonotype. The CDR3 region is CASSGGSGNEQFF. As DNA, the CDR3 is TGTGCCAGCAGTGGTGGTAGTGGCAATGAGCAGTTCTTC. V usage is TRBV2 and J usage is TRBJ2-1; D is unresolved. Trimming shortened V by 4 bases and J by 6 bases, and 10 bases separated the two germline ends. This CDR3 comprises 13 residues. The germline CDR1 and CDR2 sequences are SNHLY and FYNNEI.

In this sample, this clonotype turned up many times. The J gene is TRBJ1-1, the V gene TRBV6-1, with D perhaps TRBD1 (5 bases). The CDR3 sequence is 12 residues long. In germline, CDR1 is MNHNS, CDR2 SASEGT. Trimming left V 6 bases short and J 8 bases short, with 13 bases between. The CDR3 sequence is CASREGLWEAFF. CDR3 sequence (DNA): TGTGCCAGCAGGGAGGGGTTATGGGAAGCTTTCTTT.

The J gene is TRBJ2-1, the V gene TRBV20-1; D possibly matches TRBD1 or TRBD2 (5 bases each). The V end was cut by 5 bases, the J end by 6 bases, with 17 bases between. The CDR3 totals 14 residues. The germline CDR1 and CDR2 sequences are DFQATT and SNEGSKA (reference sequence). CDR3 residues: CSALPPGRVNEQFF. DNA for the CDR3: TGCAGTGCTCTACCCCCGGGGCGGGTCAATGAGCAGTTCTTC.

This clonotype has more than one count but fewer than ten. J is TRBJ2-1 and V is TRBV28, with 9 bases fitting TRBD1. Germline V gene lookup returns CDR1 MDHEN and CDR2 SYDVKM. Trimming cost V 6 bases and J 8 bases; bases outside gene matches: 8. CDR3 length equals 14 residues. Here the CDR3 reads CASSTGTGWHEQFF. In nucleotides, the CDR3 is TGTGCCAGCAGCACCGGGACAGGGTGGCATGAGCAGTTCTTC.

The chain is built from TRBV18 and TRBJ2-1; 10 bases line up with TRBD1. The CDR3 consists of 17 residues. Trimming removed 5 bases from V and 6 bases from J; junction bases left unmatched: 13. In germline, CDR1 is KGHSH, CDR2 LQKENI. As DNA, the CDR3 is TGTGCCAGCTCAGAAACCATTCAGGACAGGGGGGTCAATGAGCAGTTCTTC. This gives the protein CASSETIQDRGVNEQFF.

The chain couples TRBV6-9 to TRBJ2-1, with TRBD2 matching 12 bases. Trimming took 3 bases from V and 3 from J; bases not matched to a gene: 6. Germline CDR1 is MNHGY and CDR2 is SVAAGI. This CDR3 is 17 amino acids long. The CDR3 loop is CASSYPPSGRGYNEQFF. CDR3 nucleotide sequence: TGTGCCAGCAGTTACCCCCCTAGCGGGAGGGGCTACAATGAGCAGTTCTTC.

The genes are TRBV2 and TRBJ2-4; D not certain. Trimming cost V 2 bases and J 2 bases, with 10 bases left between them. Germline V gene lookup returns CDR1 SNHLY and CDR2 FYNNEI. The CDR3 totals 15 residues. For the CDR3, the DNA is TGTGCCAGCAGTGAAAGTTGGGGAACCAAAAACATTCAGTACTTC. This encodes CASSESWGTKNIQYF. The full variable domain, with the rest looked up from reference TRBV2 and TRBJ2-4, is EPEVTQTPSHQVTQMGQEVILRCVPISNHLYFYWYRQILGQKVEFLVSFYNNEISEKSEIFDDQFSVERPDGSNFTLKIRSTKLEDSAMYFCASSESWGTKNIQYFGAGTRLSVL.

A remark on this clonotype: This sequence is one base from a far larger clone and is likely a read error. The rearrangement links TRBV7-2 to TRBJ2-2; TRBD2 matches 12 bases. CDR1 is SGHTA and CDR2 is FQGNSA in the germline V gene. The CDR3 runs to 14 residues. V trimming: 2 bases; J trimming: 8 bases; junction bases outside the gene matches: 0. The CDR3, as DNA: TGTGCCAGCAGCTTAACTAGCGGGAGGGGGGAGCTGTTTTTT. Protein: CASSLTSGRGELFF.

This clonotype was seen at least ten times. The rearrangement joins TRBV12-3 or TRBV12-4 to TRBJ1-2; no firm D call. The CDR3 sequence is 13 residues long. V shed 4 bases and J shed 4 bases, with 10 bases lying between them. The CDR3 DNA follows: TGTGCCAGCAGTTCTGGACGGACCTATGGCTACACCTTC. Amino acids: CASSSGRTYGYTF.

The table lists this clonotype with many counts. J is TRBJ1-3 and V is TRBV7-2, with D maybe TRBD1 (5 bases). The CDR3 covers 15 residues. CDR1 is SGHTA, CDR2 FQGNSA, per germline. Trimming stripped 5 bases from V and 5 bases from J, with 16 bases between. CDR3 nucleotide sequence: TGTGCCAGCAGCCTTCATCAGGGTTTTAGAAACACCATATATTTT. Amino acids: CASSLHQGFRNTIYF.

This clonotype was picked up a small number of times. The chain couples TRBV9 to TRBJ2-7; D is unclear. CDR1 is SGDLS and CDR2 is YYNGEE in the germline V gene. V was trimmed by 0 bases and J by 0 bases, leaving 10 bases between them. The CDR3 totals 15 residues. CDR3 sequence: CASSVDWRSSYEQYF. The CDR3 DNA sequence: TGTGCCAGCAGCGTAGATTGGAGAAGCTCCTACGAGCAGTACTTC.

This clonotype occurred many times. The chain has TRBV24-1 and TRBJ2-7; 11 bases line up with TRBD2. CDR1 KGHDR and CDR2 SFDVKD come from the germline V gene. The ends lost 6 bases at V and 2 bases at J; junction bases unmatched: 5. The CDR3 sequence is 15 residues long. As DNA, the CDR3 is TGTGCCACCAGTCCGGGACTAGCGGAGACCTACGAGCAGTACTTC. It yields the protein CATSPGLAETYEQYF.

This clonotype appeared many times. The rearrangement uses TRBV5-6 and TRBJ2-3; no clear D. Trimming cost V 5 bases and J 4 bases, with 14 bases left between them. The CDR3 has 14 amino acids. Germline V gives CDR1 SGHDT, CDR2 YYEEEE. The CDR3 is CASSSVGYADTQYF. As DNA, the CDR3 is TGTGCCAGCAGTTCGGTGGGGTATGCAGATACGCAGTATTTT.

The table lists this clonotype with a few counts. The chain is built from TRBV29-1 and TRBJ2-6; no clear D. The CDR3 runs to 15 residues. Trimming left V 2 bases short and J 1 base short, with 9 bases between. From germline, CDR1 is SQVTM and CDR2 ANQGSEA. CDR3 nucleotides: TGCAGCGTTGAACTGTGGGCGTCTGGGGCCAACGTCCTGACTTTC. This translates into CSVELWASGANVLTF.

This clonotype was counted between two and nine times. The chain recombines TRBV10-3 with TRBJ1-2, with 10 bases lining up with TRBD1. The CDR3 is 13 residues long. Trimming took 4 bases from V and 5 from J; bases not matched to a gene: 1. Germline CDR1 reads ENHRY; CDR2 reads SYGVKD. The CDR3 DNA follows: TGTGCCATCAGTGCGGGACAGGGGTATGGCTACACCTTC. It yields the protein CAISAGQGYGYTF.

This clonotype has at least ten counts. The chain carries TRBV6-1 and TRBJ2-3; 8 bases line up with TRBD1. Trimming at V came to 7 bases and at J to 1 base, leaving 7 bases not matched to a gene. CDR3 length: 15 amino acids. The V gene's germline CDR1 is MNHNS and CDR2 SASEGT. The CDR3 nucleotides are TGTGCCAGCACCACTACCAGGGGGCGCACAGATACGCAGTATTTT. It specifies CASTTTRGRTDTQYF.

In its sample, this clonotype was seen a few times. V usage is TRBV7-3 and J usage is TRBJ2-5; D gene unclear. The CDR3 length is 13 residues. V was shortened by 2 bases and J by 4 bases, with 8 bases between the two germline ends. Looked up from germline, CDR1 is SGHTA and CDR2 is FQGTGA. CDR3 DNA sequence: TGTGCCAGCAGCTTATCTTCGATAGAGACCCAGTACTTC. Translated, it gives CASSLSSIETQYF.

In this sample, this clonotype turned up many times. DNA for the CDR3: TGTGCCGCGAGCCGGGACAGGGGTGACATTCAGTACTTC. This sequence encodes CAASRDRGDIQYF. The chain joins TRBV27 to TRBJ2-4; 10 bases map to TRBD1. After removal of 11 bases from V and 8 bases from J, the junction contained 9 bases not matched to a gene. CDR3 size: 13 residues. Germline V lookup: CDR1 MNHEY, CDR2 SMNVEV (reference sequence).

This clonotype was counted a few times. The genes are TRBV29-1 and TRBJ2-5, with D perhaps TRBD2 (5 bases). The CDR3 is made up of 11 amino acids. CDR1 SQVTM and CDR2 ANQGSEA come from the germline V gene. The V gene lost 3 bases and the J gene lost 5 bases, with 7 bases spanning the gap. The CDR3 DNA is TGCAGCGTTGATCCGGGGGAGACCCAGTACTTC. This encodes CSVDPGETQYF.